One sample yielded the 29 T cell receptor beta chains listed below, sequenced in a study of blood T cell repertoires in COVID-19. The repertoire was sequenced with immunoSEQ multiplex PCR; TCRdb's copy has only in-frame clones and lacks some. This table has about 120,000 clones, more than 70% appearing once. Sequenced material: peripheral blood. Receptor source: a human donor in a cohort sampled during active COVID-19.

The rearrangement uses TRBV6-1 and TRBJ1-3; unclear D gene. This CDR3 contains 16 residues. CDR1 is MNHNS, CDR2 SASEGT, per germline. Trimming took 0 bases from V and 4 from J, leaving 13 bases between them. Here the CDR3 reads CASSEASPSTGNTIYF. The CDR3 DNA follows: TGTGCCAGCAGTGAAGCGAGCCCCTCGACAGGAAACACCATATATTTT.

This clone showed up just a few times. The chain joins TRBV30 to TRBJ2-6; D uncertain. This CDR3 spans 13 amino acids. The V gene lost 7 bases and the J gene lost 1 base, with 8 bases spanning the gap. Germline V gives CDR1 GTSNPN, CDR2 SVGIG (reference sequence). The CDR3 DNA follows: TGTGCCTTTACATTATCTGGGGCCAACGTCCTGACTTTC. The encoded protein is CAFTLSGANVLTF.

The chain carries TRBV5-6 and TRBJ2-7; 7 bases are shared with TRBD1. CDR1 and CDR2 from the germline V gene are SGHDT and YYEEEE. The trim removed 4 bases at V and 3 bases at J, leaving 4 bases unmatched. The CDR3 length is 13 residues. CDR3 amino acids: CASSLTGSYEQYF. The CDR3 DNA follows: TGTGCCAGCAGCCTGACAGGGAGCTACGAGCAGTACTTC. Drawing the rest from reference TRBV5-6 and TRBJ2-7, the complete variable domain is DAGVTQSPTHLIKTRGQQVTLRCSPKSGHDTVSWYQQALGQGPQFIFQYYEEEERQRGNFPDRFSGHQFPNYSSELNVNALLLGDSALYLCASSLTGSYEQYFGPGTRLTVT.

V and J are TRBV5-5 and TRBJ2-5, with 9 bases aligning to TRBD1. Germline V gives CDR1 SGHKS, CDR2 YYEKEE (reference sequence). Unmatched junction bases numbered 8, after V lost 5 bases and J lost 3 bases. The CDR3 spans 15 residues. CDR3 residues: CASSFTGGWEETQYF. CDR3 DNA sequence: TGTGCCAGCAGTTTTACAGGGGGCTGGGAAGAGACCCAGTACTTC.

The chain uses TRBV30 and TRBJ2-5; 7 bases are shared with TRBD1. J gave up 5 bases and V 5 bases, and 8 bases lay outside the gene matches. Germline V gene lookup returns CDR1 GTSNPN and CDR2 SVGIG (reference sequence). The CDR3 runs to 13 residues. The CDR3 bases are TGTGCCTGGGGGGGACAGCGAACTGAGACCCAGTACTTC. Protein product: CAWGGQRTETQYF.

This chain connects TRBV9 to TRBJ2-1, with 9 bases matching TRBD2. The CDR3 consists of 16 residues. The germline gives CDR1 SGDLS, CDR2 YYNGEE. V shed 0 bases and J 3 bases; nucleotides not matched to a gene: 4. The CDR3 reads CASSVDSGRVYNEQFF. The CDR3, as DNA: TGTGCCAGCAGCGTAGATAGCGGGAGAGTCTACAATGAGCAGTTCTTC.

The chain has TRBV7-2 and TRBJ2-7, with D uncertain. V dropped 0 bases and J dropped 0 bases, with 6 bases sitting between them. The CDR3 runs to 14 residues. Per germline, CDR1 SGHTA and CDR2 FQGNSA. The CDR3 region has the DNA TGTGCCAGCAGCTTAGCGGGCCACTCCTACGAGCAGTACTTC. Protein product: CASSLAGHSYEQYF.

Here the CDR3 reads CSVEGTGNFDFYEQYF. The DNA of the CDR3 is TGCAGCGTTGAAGGGACAGGGAATTTTGATTTCTACGAGCAGTACTTC. This sequence joins TRBV29-1 and TRBJ2-7; TRBD1 matches 8 bases. V lost 1 base and J lost 3; bases outside the gene matches: 11. The CDR3 length is 16 residues. From germline, CDR1 is SQVTM and CDR2 ANQGSEA.

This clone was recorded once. The CDR3 DNA sequence: TGCGCCAGCAGGGCGGGTCTCTCCGTTGGGGAGCTGTTTTTT. This sequence encodes CASRAGLSVGELFF. The rearrangement uses TRBV5-1 and TRBJ2-2, with TRBD2 as a possible D gene (5 bases). Germline V gives CDR1 SGHRS, CDR2 YFSETQ. The CDR3 sequence is 14 residues long. V was clipped by 5 bases and J by 8 bases, with 16 bases between them.

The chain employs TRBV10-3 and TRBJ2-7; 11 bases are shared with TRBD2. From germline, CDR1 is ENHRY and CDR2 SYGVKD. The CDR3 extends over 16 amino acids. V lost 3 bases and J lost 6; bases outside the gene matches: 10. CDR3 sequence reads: CAISDSLAGGGGEQYF. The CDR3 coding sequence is TGTGCCATCAGTGACTCCTTAGCGGGAGGGGGAGGCGAGCAGTACTTC.

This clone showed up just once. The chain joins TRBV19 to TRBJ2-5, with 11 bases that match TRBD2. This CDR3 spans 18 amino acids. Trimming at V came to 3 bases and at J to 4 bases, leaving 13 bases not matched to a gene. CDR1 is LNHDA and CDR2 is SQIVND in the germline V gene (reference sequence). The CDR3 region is CASSMSRKGLAGGETQYF. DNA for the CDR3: TGTGCCAGTAGTATGTCACGTAAAGGTCTAGCGGGGGGAGAGACCCAGTACTTC. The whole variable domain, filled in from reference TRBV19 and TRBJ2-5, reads DGGITQSPKYLFRKEGQNVTLSCEQNLNHDAMYWYRQDPGQGLRLIYYSQIVNDFQKGDIAEGYSVSREKKESFPLTVTSAQKNPTAFYLCASSMSRKGLAGGETQYFGPGTRLLVL.

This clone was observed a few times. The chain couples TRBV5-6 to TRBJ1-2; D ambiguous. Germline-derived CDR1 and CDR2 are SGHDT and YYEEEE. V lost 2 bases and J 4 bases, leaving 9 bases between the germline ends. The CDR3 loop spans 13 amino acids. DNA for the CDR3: TGTGCCAGCAGCTTTAGAGGTGGCTATGGCTACACCTTC. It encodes CASSFRGGYGYTF.

The CDR3 DNA sequence: TGTGCCAGCAGCTTACAGGGCCGAATTGATCAGCCCCAGCATTTT. This encodes CASSLQGRIDQPQHF. V gene TRBV7-6 combines with J gene TRBJ1-5, with a weak D call TRBD1 (5 bases). Looked up from germline, CDR1 is SGHVS and CDR2 is FNYEAQ. This CDR3 region has 15 residues. V lost 2 bases to trimming and J lost 5 bases, with 13 bases between them.

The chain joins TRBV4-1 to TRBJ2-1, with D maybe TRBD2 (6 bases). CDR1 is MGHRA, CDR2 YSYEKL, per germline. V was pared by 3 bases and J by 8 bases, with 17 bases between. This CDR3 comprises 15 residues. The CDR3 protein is CASSQDGTPDDEQFF. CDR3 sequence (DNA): TGCGCCAGCAGCCAGGACGGGACTCCTGACGATGAGCAGTTCTTC.

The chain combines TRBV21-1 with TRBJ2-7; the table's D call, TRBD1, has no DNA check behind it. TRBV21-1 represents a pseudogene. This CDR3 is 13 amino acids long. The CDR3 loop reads CASSFDRGYEQYF. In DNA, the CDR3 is TGTGCCAGCAGCTTCGACAGGGGATACGAGCAGTACTTC.

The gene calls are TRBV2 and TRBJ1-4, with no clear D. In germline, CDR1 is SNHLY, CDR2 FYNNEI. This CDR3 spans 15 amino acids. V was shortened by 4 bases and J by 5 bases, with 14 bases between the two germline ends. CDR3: CASSADLGSNEKLFF. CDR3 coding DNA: TGTGCCAGCAGTGCCGACCTAGGATCAAATGAAAAACTGTTTTTT. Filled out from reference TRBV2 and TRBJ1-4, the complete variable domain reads EPEVTQTPSHQVTQMGQEVILRCVPISNHLYFYWYRQILGQKVEFLVSFYNNEISEKSEIFDDQFSVERPDGSNFTLKIRSTKLEDSAMYFCASSADLGSNEKLFFGSGTQLSVL.

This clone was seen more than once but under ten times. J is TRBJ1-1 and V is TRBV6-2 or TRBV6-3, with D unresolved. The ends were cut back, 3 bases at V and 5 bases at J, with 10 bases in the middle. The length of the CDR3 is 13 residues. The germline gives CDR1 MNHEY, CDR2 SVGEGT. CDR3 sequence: CASSYLGLTEAFF. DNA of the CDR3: TGTGCCAGCAGTTATTTGGGCTTGACTGAAGCTTTCTTT.

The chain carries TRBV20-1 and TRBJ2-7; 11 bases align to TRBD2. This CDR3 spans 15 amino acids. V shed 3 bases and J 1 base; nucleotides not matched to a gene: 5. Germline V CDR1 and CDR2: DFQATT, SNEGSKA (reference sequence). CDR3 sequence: CSASSSGGLSYEQYF. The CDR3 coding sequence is TGCAGTGCTAGTTCTAGCGGGGGGTTATCCTACGAGCAGTACTTC.

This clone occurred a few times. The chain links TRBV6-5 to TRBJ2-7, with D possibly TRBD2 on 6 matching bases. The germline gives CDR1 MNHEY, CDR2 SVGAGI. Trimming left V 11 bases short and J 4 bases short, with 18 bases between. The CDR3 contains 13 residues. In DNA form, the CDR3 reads TGTGCCGCCGAAGGAGGGGAAGGGTACGAGCAGTACTTC. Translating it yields CAAEGGEGYEQYF.

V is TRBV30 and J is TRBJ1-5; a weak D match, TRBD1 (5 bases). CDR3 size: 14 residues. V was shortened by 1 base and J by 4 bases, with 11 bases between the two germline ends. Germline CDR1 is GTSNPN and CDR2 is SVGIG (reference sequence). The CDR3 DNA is TGTGCCTGGAGTGACGGACACCCGAATCAGCCCCAGCATTTT. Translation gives CAWSDGHPNQPQHF.

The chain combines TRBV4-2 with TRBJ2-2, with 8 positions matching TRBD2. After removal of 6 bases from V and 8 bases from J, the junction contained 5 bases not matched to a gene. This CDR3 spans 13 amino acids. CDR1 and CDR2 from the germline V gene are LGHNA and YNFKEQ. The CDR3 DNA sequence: TGTGCCAGCAGAAGCGGGGGCCCTGGGGAGCTGTTTTTT. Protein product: CASRSGGPGELFF.

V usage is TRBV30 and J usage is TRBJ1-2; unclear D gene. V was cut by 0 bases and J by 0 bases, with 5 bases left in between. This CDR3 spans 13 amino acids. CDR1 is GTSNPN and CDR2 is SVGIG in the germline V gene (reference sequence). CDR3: CAWSVTANYGYTF. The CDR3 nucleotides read TGTGCCTGGAGTGTAACGGCTAACTATGGCTACACCTTC.

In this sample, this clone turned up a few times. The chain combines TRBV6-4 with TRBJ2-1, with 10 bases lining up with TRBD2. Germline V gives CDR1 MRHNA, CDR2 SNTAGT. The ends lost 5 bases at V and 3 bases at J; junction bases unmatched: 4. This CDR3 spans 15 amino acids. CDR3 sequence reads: CASSLTSGVYNEQFF. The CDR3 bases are TGTGCCAGCAGTCTTACTAGCGGGGTCTACAATGAGCAGTTCTTC.

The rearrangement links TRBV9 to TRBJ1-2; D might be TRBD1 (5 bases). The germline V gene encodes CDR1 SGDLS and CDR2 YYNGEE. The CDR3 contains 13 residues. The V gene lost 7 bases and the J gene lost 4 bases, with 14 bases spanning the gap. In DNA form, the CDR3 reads TGTGCCAGCGGTACAGGCGAAAGCTATGGCTACACCTTC. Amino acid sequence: CASGTGESYGYTF.

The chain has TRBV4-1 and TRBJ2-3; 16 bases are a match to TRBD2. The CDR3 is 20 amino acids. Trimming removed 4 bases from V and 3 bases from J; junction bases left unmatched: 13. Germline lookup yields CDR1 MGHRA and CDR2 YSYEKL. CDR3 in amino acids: CASSLPPGGLAGGPTDTQYF. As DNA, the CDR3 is TGCGCCAGCAGCCTCCCCCCGGGGGGACTAGCGGGAGGGCCGACAGATACGCAGTATTTT.

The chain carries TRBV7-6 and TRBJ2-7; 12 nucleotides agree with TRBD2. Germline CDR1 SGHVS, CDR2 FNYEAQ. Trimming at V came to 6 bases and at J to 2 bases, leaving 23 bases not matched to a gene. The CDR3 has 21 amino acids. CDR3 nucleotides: TGTGCCAGCAGTCAATCCCCGGGACTAGCGGGCGTGGGCTTGGGGCCCTACGAGCAGTACTTC. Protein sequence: CASSQSPGLAGVGLGPYEQYF. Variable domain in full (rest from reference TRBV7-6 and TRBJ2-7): GAGVSQSPRYKVTKRGQDVALRCDPISGHVSLYWYRQALGQGPEFLTYFNYEAQQDKSGLPNDRFSAERPEGSISTLTIQRTEQRDSAMYRCASSQSPGLAGVGLGPYEQYFGPGTRLTVT.

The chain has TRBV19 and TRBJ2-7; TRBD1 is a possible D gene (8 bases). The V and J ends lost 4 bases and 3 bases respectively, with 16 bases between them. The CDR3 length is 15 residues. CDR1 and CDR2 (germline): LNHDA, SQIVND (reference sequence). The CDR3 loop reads CASSTGQGGFYEQYF. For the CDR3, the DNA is TGTGCCAGTAGTACCGGACAGGGAGGGTTCTACGAGCAGTACTTC.

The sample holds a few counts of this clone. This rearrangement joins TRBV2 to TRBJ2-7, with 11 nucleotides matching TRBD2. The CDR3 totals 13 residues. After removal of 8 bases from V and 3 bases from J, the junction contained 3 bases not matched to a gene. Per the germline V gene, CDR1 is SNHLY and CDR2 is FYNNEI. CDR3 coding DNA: TGTGCCAGCCGAGGGACTAGCGGCTACGAGCAGTACTTC. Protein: CASRGTSGYEQYF.

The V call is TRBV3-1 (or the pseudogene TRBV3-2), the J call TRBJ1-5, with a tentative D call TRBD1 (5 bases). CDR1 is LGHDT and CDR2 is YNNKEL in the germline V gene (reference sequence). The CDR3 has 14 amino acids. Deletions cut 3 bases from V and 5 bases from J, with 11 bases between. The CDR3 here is CASSHLPRDQPQHF. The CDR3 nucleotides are TGTGCCAGCAGCCATCTACCCAGGGATCAGCCCCAGCATTTT.